A few counts support the clone carrying this T cell receptor (beta chain). The CDR3 contains 16 residues. Germline CDR1 and CDR2: MNHNY and SVGAGI (reference sequence). The ends were cut back, 0 bases at V and 4 bases at J, with 15 bases in the middle. Authors' analysis steps: A per-sample median of around 100,000 TCRs was observed, with a range of about 20,000 to 700,000. TCRdb analysed the RACE reads with MiXCR anew, one entry per CDR3 protein. TCRdb assigned the V and J calls; the authors' analysis was not used. Of more than 150,000 distinct CDR3 sequences listed, approximately 15% are singletons. This sample was taken from a study of human T cells and chemical hapten exposure. The overall study: Small pooled library volume differences chiefly drove per-sample TCR yield variation.

Time point specified: patch test 1, 2 weeks after DPC sensitization. This sample's treatment: therapeutic diphenylcyclopropenone sensitization with weekly scalp DPC. The source is a woman under 40 with alopecia areata. Some clones in this sample may be carry-over from other donors' samples. This sample comprised whole blood, obtained in connection with sensitization to the hapten diphenylcyclopropenone (DPC). V and J are TRBV6-6 and TRBJ2-5; the D call may be TRBD1 or TRBD2 (5 bases each). CDR3 amino acids: CASSYSIRGSAETQYF. The DNA for the CDR3 is TGTGCCAGCAGTTACTCGATACGGGGCAGTGCAGAGACCCAGTACTTC.